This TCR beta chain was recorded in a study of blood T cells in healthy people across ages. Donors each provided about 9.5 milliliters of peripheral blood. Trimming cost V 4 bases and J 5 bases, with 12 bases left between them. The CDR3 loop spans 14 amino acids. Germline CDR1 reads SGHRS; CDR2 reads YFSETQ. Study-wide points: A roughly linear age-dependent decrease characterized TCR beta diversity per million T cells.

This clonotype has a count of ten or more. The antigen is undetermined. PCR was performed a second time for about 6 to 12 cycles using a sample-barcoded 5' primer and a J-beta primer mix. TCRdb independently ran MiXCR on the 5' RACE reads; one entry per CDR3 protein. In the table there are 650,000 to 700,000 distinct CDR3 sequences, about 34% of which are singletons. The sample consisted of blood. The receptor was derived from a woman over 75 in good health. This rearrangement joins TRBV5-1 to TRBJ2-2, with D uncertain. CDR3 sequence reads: CASSQNLGTGELFF. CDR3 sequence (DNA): TGCGCCAGCAGCCAAAATCTAGGGACCGGGGAGCTGTTTTTT.